These 10 T cell receptor beta chains were all obtained from the same sample, sequenced in a study of T-cell memory formation after mild COVID-19. In TCRdb, the 5' RACE reads were re-called with MiXCR into one record per CDR3 protein. The data contain hundreds of thousands of distinct CDR3 sequences, 24% of them seen just once; the ten biggest clones take up around 9%. The specimen sequenced was PBMCs or a T cell subset sorted from them (not recorded which). These receptor sequences come from an adult woman who had mild COVID-19 (a few samples of this study predate the infection). Cell type and time point are not known.

The rearrangement uses TRBV29-1 and TRBJ1-1; maybe TRBD1 (6 bases). Trimming stripped 4 bases from V and 4 bases from J, with 13 bases between. Germline V gene data show CDR1 as SQVTM and CDR2 as ANQGSEA. This CDR3 region has 13 residues. The CDR3 loop is CSVGLSGVTEAFF. In DNA form, the CDR3 reads TGCAGCGTTGGGTTATCAGGGGTCACTGAAGCTTTCTTT.

The chain carries TRBV6-6 and TRBJ1-5; the D is unclear. The V gene lost 7 bases and the J gene lost 5 bases, with 15 bases spanning the gap. Germline-derived CDR1 and CDR2 are MNHNY and SVGAGI (reference sequence). The CDR3 length is 14 residues. CDR3 sequence: CASTLWRDDQPQHF. The CDR3 coding sequence is TGTGCCAGCACCCTGTGGAGGGATGATCAGCCCCAGCATTTT.

The chain recombines TRBV5-1 with TRBJ1-1; 8 bases match TRBD1. The CDR3 length is 14 residues. Germline V gives CDR1 SGHRS, CDR2 YFSETQ. V was clipped by 2 bases and J by 3 bases; unmatched bases: 3. CDR3 sequence (DNA): TGCGCCAGCAGCTTCCAGGGGGCGGACACTGAAGCTTTCTTT. This sequence encodes CASSFQGADTEAFF.

The chain employs TRBV20-1 and TRBJ1-2; no reliable D call. Germline CDR1 is DFQATT and CDR2 is SNEGSKA (reference sequence). V lost 3 bases and J lost 0, with 14 bases in between. CDR3 length: 15 amino acids. CDR3 DNA sequence: TGCAGTGCTAGTGATAGCCAGAGACCTAACTATGGCTACACCTTC. It specifies CSASDSQRPNYGYTF.

This chain uses TRBV6-5 with TRBJ2-3, with D maybe TRBD2 (6 bases). V dropped 5 bases and J dropped 1 base, with 16 bases sitting between them. The CDR3 covers 16 residues. CDR1 and CDR2 (germline): MNHEY, SVGAGI. The CDR3 is CASSPRRPGGTDTQYF. The CDR3 DNA reads TGTGCCAGCAGTCCCCGTCGACCGGGAGGCACAGATACGCAGTATTTT.

V usage is TRBV19 and J usage is TRBJ1-2; 11 bases match TRBD1. CDR1 LNHDA and CDR2 SQIVND come from the germline V gene (reference sequence). J lost 0 bases, V lost 5 bases, and 2 bases had no gene match. This CDR3 spans 15 amino acids. CDR3 DNA sequence: TGTGCCAGTAGTCCGGGACAGGGGGCTAACTATGGCTACACCTTC. Its protein product is CASSPGQGANYGYTF.

This clonotype was seen only a few times. This rearrangement joins TRBV24-1 to TRBJ2-6; D unresolved. The CDR3 is 15 residues long. The germline V and J ends were trimmed by 9 bases and 1 base, with 12 bases remaining between them. Germline V CDR1 and CDR2: KGHDR, SFDVKD. The chain's CDR3 is CATGHEASGANVLTF. The CDR3, as DNA: TGTGCCACCGGCCACGAGGCGTCTGGGGCCAACGTCCTGACTTTC.

The chain has TRBV5-1 and TRBJ2-1; 9 positions agree with TRBD1. The CDR3 contains 15 residues. CDR1 and CDR2 (germline): SGHRS, YFSETQ. Trimming cost V 5 bases and J 2 bases; bases outside gene matches: 5. The CDR3 sequence is CASRSGTGTYNEQFF. CDR3 nucleotide sequence: TGCGCCAGCAGGTCCGGGACAGGGACCTACAATGAGCAGTTCTTC.

The chain employs TRBV10-3 and TRBJ1-2; D is possibly TRBD1 (6 bases). V was trimmed by 6 bases and J by 3 bases, leaving 20 bases between them. Germline CDR1 and CDR2: ENHRY and SYGVKD. There are 16 residues in the CDR3. CDR3 nucleotides: TGTGCCATCAGCTCCTCCTACAGGGCGCTTCACTATGGCTACACCTTC. Translation: CAISSSYRALHYGYTF.

This sequence joins TRBV3-1 and TRBJ2-7, with a possible D match to TRBD2 (5 bases). This CDR3 region has 15 residues. CDR1 LGHDT and CDR2 YNNKEL come from the germline V gene (reference sequence). V was shortened by 2 bases and J by 2 bases, with 13 bases between the two germline ends. CDR3 sequence: CASSQPLDGTYEQYF. The CDR3 DNA reads TGTGCCAGCAGCCAACCCTTGGACGGGACCTACGAGCAGTACTTC.